This entry lists 9 T cell receptor beta chains sequenced from one sample in a study of beta chain features in type 1 diabetes. cDNA synthesis used the whole RNA isolate, giving expressed TCRB sequences. Assay used: immunoSEQ multiplex PCR; TCRdb lists only in-frame clones, some missing. The sample lists around 300,000 clones, 12% to 15% seen once, with around 7% in the top ten. Sequences were obtained from central memory CD4+ T cells from blood. The receptor set was obtained from a man in his thirties or forties in good health.

The chain links TRBV4-2 to TRBJ2-2; D ambiguous. The ends were cut back, 0 bases at V and 0 bases at J, with 8 bases in the middle. The CDR3 extends over 16 amino acids. Germline V gene data show CDR1 as LGHNA and CDR2 as YNFKEQ. This CDR3 is CASSQDPTPNTGELFF. For the CDR3, the DNA is TGTGCCAGCAGCCAAGATCCGACTCCGAACACCGGGGAGCTGTTTTTT.

Regarding this clone: This sample also contains other DNA sequences that code for the same CDR3. DNA for the CDR3: TGTGCCAGCAGTGACAGGGGGTTGAAGACCCAGTACTTC. Its translation is CASSDRGLKTQYF. The chain has TRBV6-1 and TRBJ2-5, with 7 positions matching TRBD1. The ends lost 3 bases at V and 6 bases at J; junction bases unmatched: 4. The CDR3 totals 13 residues. Germline V gene lookup returns CDR1 MNHNS and CDR2 SASEGT.

This clone was picked up many times. This rearrangement joins TRBV11-2 to TRBJ2-1; TRBD2 matches at 8 bases. Germline assignment: CDR1 SGHAT and CDR2 FQNNGV. The CDR3 length is 17 residues. V lost 4 bases and J lost 7; bases outside the gene matches: 15. The CDR3 bases are TGTGCCAGCAGCTACCTCGATCGAGGACTAGCACGGAATGAGCAGTTCTTC. Its translation is CASSYLDRGLARNEQFF.

V gene TRBV6-1 combines with J gene TRBJ1-1; D perhaps matches TRBD1 (5 bases). CDR1 MNHNS and CDR2 SASEGT come from the germline V gene. The CDR3 loop spans 14 amino acids. Trimming shortened V by 2 bases and J by 4 bases, and 11 bases separated the two germline ends. The DNA for the CDR3 is TGTGCCAGCAGTGAAACCCGGGGCTCCACTGAAGCTTTCTTT. Its protein is CASSETRGSTEAFF.

This clone occurred a few times. The genes are TRBV7-9 and TRBJ2-3, with unresolved D. CDR3 length: 15 amino acids. Trimming removed 5 bases at V and 1 base at J, with 13 bases between. CDR1 is SEHNR, CDR2 FQNEAQ, per germline (reference sequence). The CDR3 protein is CASSQTPGGTDTQYF. Written as DNA, the CDR3 is TGTGCCAGCAGCCAAACTCCGGGCGGCACAGATACGCAGTATTTT.

The rearrangement joins TRBV7-2 to TRBJ2-4; 7 bases line up with TRBD1. Germline-derived CDR1 and CDR2 are SGHTA and FQGNSA. The CDR3 spans 13 residues. J was trimmed by 8 bases and V by 4 bases; bases with no gene match: 5. CDR3: CASSYRQGDIQYF. The CDR3 region has the DNA TGTGCCAGCAGCTACAGACAGGGCGACATTCAGTACTTC.

The CDR3 sequence is CASSNTGRDEKLFF. CDR3 nucleotides: TGTGCCAGCAGCAACACAGGGCGCGATGAAAAACTGTTTTTT. The chain employs TRBV6-1 and TRBJ1-4, with D perhaps matching TRBD1 (6 bases). V lost 6 bases and J lost 6, with 14 bases in between. CDR1 and CDR2 (germline): MNHNS, SASEGT. CDR3 length: 14 amino acids.

In its sample, this clone was seen a few times. CDR3 nucleotide sequence: TGTGCCCACAGGGGGTCCTACGAGCAGTACTTC. Protein sequence: CAHRGSYEQYF. This chain connects TRBV6-1 to TRBJ2-7; 8 nucleotides align to TRBD1. CDR3 length equals 11 residues. From germline, CDR1 is MNHNS and CDR2 SASEGT. The junction had 1 base not matched to a gene; V was cut back by 11 bases and J by 1 base.

The gene calls are TRBV4-2 and TRBJ1-2; D may be TRBD1 (5 bases). The CDR3 length is 14 residues. Trimming cost V 5 bases and J 3 bases, with 13 bases left between them. CDR1 and CDR2 from the germline V gene are LGHNA and YNFKEQ. The CDR3 spells CASSSGTEYYGYTF. For the CDR3, the DNA is TGTGCCAGCAGCTCCGGGACGGAATACTATGGCTACACCTTC.